The source of this T cell receptor (beta chain) is a study of shared clonotypes between healthy human individuals. Regarding the study as a whole: Among donors, the sharing of clonotypes was expected to be influenced by sequencing depth. What limited the represented genetic and exposure-history diversity was the small number of donors. Generally, naive subsets came out with larger estimated richness than memory subsets.

About this clone itself: Its antigen is as yet unknown.

The germline CDR1 and CDR2 sequences are SGHRS and YFSETQ. This CDR3 comprises 15 residues. Trimming at V came to 1 base and at J to 3 bases, leaving 4 bases not matched to a gene. Sequencing used immunoSEQ multiplex PCR; TCRdb keeps in-frame clones, though not all of them. The repertoire holds about 980,000 clones, more than 75% seen once, with roughly 1.5% in the top ten. The source is a man younger than 35 in good health. Sequencing used memory CD4+ T cells sorted from blood. Subset denoted: CD45RA-negative fraction. The rearrangement uses TRBV5-1 and TRBJ2-1; 7 positions match TRBD1. CDR3 protein: CASSLNGDSYNEQFF. CDR3 sequence (DNA): TGCGCCAGCAGCTTGAACGGGGACAGCTACAATGAGCAGTTCTTC.